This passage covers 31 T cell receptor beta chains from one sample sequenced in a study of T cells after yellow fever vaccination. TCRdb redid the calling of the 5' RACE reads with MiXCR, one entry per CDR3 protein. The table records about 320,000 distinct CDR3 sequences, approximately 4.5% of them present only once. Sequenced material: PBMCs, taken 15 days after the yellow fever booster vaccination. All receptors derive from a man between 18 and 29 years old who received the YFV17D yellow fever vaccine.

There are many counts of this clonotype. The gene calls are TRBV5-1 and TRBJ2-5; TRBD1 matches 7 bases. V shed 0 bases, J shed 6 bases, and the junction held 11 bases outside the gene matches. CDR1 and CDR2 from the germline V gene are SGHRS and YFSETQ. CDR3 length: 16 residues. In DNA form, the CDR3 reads TGCGCCAGCAGCTTGGACCCGGGACAGCTCATCCAGACCCAGTACTTC. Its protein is CASSLDPGQLIQTQYF.

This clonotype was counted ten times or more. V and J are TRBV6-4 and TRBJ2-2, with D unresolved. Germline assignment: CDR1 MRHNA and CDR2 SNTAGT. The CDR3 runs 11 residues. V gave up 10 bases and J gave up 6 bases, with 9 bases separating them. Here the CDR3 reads CATLFPGELFF. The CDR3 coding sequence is TGTGCCACCCTCTTCCCCGGGGAGCTGTTTTTT.

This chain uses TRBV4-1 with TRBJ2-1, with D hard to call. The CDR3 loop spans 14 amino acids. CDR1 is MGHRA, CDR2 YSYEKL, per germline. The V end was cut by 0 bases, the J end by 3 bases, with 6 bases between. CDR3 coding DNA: TGCGCCAGCAGCCAAGAGAGTGACTACAATGAGCAGTTCTTC. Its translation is CASSQESDYNEQFF.

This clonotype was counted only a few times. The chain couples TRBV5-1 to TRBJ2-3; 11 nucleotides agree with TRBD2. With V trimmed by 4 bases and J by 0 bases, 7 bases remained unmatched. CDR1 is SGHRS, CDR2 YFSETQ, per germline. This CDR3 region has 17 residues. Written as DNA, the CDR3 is TGCGCCAGCAGCCACAAAGGACTAGCGGGTAGCACAGATACGCAGTATTTT. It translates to CASSHKGLAGSTDTQYF.

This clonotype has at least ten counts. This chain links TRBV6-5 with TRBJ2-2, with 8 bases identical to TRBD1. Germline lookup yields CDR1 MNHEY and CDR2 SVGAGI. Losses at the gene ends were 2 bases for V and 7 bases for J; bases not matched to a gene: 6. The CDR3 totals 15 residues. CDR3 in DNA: TGTGCCAGCAGTTACGCGGACAGGGCGGGCGGGGAGCTGTTTTTT. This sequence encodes CASSYADRAGGELFF.

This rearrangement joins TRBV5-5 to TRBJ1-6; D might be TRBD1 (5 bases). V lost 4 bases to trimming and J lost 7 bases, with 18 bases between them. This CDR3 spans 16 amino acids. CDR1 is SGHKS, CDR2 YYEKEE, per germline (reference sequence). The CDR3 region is CASSPASRDGNSPLHF. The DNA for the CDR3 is TGTGCCAGCAGCCCGGCGTCCCGGGACGGAAATTCACCCCTCCACTTT.

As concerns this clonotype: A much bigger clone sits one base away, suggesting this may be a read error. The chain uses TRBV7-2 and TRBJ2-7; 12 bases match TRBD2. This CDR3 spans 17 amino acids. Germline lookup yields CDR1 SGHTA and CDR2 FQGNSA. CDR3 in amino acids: CASSLGTSGGSSSEQYV. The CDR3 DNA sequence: TGTGCCAGCAGCCTCGGAACTAGCGGGGGGAGCTCCTCCGAGCAGTACGTC.

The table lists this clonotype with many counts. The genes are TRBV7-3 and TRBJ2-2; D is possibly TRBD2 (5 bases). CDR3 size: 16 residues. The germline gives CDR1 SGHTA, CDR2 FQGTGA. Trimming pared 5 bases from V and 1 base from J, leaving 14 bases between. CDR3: CASSRGPAGNTGELFF. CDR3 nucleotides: TGTGCCAGCAGCCGAGGCCCCGCGGGGAACACCGGGGAGCTGTTTTTT. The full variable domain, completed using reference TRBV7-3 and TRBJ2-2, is GAGVSQTPSNKVTEKGKYVELRCDPISGHTALYWYRQSLGQGPEFLIYFQGTGAADDSGLPNDRFFAVRPEGSVSTLKIQRTERGDSAVYLCASSRGPAGNTGELFFGEGSRLTVL.

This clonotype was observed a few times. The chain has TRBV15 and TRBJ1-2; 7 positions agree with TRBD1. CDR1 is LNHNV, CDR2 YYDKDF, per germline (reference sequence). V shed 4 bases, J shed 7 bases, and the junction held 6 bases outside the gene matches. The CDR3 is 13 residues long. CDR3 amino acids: CATSIDRAGGYTF. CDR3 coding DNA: TGTGCCACCAGCATCGACAGGGCCGGTGGCTACACCTTC.

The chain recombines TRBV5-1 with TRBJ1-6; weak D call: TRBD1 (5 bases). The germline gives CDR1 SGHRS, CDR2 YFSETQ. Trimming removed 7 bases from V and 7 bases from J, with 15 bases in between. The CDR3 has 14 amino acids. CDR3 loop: CASGSGPSNSPLHF. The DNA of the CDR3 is TGCGCCAGCGGCTCGGGACCTTCAAATTCACCCCTCCACTTT.

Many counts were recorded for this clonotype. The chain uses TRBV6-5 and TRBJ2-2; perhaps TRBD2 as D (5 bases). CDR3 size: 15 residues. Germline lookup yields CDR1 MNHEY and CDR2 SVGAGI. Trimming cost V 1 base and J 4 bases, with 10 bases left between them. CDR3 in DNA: TGTGCCAGCAGTTACTGGGGTGGAGGCACCGGGGAGCTGTTTTTT. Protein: CASSYWGGGTGELFF.

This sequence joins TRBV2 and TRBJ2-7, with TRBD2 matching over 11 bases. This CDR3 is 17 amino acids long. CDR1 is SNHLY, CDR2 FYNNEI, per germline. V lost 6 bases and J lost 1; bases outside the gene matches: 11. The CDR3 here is CASRVEVAGGSSYEQYV. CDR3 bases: TGTGCCAGCAGAGTTGAAGTAGCGGGGGGGAGTTCCTACGAGCAGTACGTC.

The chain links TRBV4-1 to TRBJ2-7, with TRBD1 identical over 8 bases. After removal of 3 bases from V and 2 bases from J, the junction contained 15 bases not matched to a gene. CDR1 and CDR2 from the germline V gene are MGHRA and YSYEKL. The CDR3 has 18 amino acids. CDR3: CASSHRLIPGGEPYEQYF. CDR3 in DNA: TGCGCCAGCAGCCACAGACTAATCCCAGGGGGCGAACCCTACGAGCAGTACTTC.

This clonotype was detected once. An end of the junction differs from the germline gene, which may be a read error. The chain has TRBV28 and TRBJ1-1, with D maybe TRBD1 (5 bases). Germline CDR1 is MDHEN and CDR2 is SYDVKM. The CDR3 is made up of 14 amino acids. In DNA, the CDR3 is TGCGGATGGTTGGACAACAGTAATGGGGCAGAAGCTTTCTTT. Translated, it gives CGWLDNSNGAEAFF.

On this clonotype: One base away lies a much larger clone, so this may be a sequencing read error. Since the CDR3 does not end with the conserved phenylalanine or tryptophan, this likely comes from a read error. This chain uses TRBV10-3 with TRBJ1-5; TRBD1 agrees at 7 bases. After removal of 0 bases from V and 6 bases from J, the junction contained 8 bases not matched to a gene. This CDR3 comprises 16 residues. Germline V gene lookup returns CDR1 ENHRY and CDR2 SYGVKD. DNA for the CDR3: TGTGCCATCAGTGAGTCTCGGGACAGCCAAGGTCAGCCCCAGCATATT. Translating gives CAISESRDSQGQPQHI.

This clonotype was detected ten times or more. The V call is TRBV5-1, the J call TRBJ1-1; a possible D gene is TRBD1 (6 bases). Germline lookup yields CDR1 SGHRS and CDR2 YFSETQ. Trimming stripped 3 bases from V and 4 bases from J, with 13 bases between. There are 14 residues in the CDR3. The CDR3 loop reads CASSSGVRGTEAFF. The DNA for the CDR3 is TGCGCCAGCAGCTCTGGAGTCAGGGGCACTGAAGCTTTCTTT.

CDR3 residues: CASSLLAGNEQYF. CDR3 DNA sequence: TGTGCCAGCAGCTTGCTGGCGGGGAACGAGCAGTACTTC. The chain combines TRBV5-5 with TRBJ2-7; TRBD2 is a possible D gene (6 bases). Germline lookup yields CDR1 SGHKS and CDR2 YYEKEE (reference sequence). This CDR3 comprises 13 residues. V was shortened by 1 base and J by 5 bases, with 10 bases between the two germline ends.

This CDR3 is CASSPGRVEKLFF. The CDR3 coding sequence is TGTGCCAGCTCACCCGGTCGGGTTGAAAAACTGTTTTTT. This chain joins TRBV18 and TRBJ1-4, with D unresolved. V gave up 3 bases and J gave up 7 bases, with 9 bases separating them. Germline CDR1 reads KGHSH; CDR2 reads LQKENI. The CDR3 consists of 13 residues.

In DNA form, the CDR3 reads TGTGCCAGCAGTTACTCTGGGGTAGCCAATGAGCAGTTCTTC. The encoded protein is CASSYSGVANEQFF. The genes are TRBV6-5 and TRBJ2-1; D not resolved. The germline V gene has CDR1 MNHEY and CDR2 SVGAGI. The CDR3 is made up of 14 amino acids. The V gene lost 0 bases and the J gene lost 6 bases, with 9 bases spanning the gap.

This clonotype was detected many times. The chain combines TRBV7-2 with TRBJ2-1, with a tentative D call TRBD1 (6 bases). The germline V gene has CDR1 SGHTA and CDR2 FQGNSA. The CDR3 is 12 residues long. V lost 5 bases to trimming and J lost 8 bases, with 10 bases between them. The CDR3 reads CASSPRGHEQFF. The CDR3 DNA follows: TGTGCCAGCAGCCCCAGGGGCCATGAGCAGTTCTTC.

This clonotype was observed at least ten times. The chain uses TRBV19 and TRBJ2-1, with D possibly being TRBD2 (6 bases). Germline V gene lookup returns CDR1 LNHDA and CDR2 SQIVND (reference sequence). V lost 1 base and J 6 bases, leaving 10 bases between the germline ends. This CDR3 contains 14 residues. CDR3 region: CASSIVASANEQFF. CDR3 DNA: TGTGCCAGTAGTATAGTTGCTAGCGCCAATGAGCAGTTCTTC. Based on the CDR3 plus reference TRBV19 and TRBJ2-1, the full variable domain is DGGITQSPKYLFRKEGQNVTLSCEQNLNHDAMYWYRQDPGQGLRLIYYSQIVNDFQKGDIAEGYSVSREKKESFPLTVTSAQKNPTAFYLCASSIVASANEQFFGPGTRLTVL.

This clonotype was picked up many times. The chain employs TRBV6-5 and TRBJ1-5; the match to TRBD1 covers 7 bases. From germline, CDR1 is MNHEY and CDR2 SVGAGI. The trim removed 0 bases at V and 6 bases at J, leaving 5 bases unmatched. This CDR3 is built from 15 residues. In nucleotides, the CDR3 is TGTGCCAGCAGTTACTCGACAGGGTTGGGTCAGCCCCAGCATTTT. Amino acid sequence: CASSYSTGLGQPQHF.

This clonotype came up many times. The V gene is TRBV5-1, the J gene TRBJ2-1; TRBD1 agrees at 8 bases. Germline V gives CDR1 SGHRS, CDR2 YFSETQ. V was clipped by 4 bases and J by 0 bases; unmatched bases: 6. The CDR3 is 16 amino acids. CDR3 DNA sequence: TGCGCCAGCAGCCCAACAGGGGGGCGCTCCTACAATGAGCAGTTCTTC. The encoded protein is CASSPTGGRSYNEQFF.

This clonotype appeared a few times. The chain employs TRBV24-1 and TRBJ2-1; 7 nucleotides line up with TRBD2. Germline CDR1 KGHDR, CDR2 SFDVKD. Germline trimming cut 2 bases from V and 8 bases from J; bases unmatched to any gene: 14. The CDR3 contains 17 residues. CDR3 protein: CATSDSRLQAGLYEQFF. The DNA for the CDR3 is TGTGCCACCAGTGATTCGCGACTCCAAGCGGGGTTGTATGAGCAGTTCTTC.

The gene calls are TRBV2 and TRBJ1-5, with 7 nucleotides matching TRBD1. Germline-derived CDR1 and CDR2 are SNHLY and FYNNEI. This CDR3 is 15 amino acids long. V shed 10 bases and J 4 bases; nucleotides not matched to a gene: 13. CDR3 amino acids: CATSGVGTENQPQHF. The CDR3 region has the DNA TGTGCCACCAGCGGCGTAGGGACAGAGAATCAGCCCCAGCATTTT.

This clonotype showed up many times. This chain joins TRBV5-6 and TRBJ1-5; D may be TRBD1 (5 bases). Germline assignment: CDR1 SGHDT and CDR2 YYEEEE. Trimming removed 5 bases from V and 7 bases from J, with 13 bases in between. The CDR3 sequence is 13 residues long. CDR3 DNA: TGTGCCAGCAGTCAGGGCGGGCGGCAGCCCCAGCATTTT. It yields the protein CASSQGGRQPQHF.

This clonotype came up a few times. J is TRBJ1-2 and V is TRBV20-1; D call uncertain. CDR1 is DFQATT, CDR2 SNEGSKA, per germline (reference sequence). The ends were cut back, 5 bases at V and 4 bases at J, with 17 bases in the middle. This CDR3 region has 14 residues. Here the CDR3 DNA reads TGCAGTGCTCCTCGGACCAGCGCGGCCTATGGCTACACCTTC. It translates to CSAPRTSAAYGYTF.

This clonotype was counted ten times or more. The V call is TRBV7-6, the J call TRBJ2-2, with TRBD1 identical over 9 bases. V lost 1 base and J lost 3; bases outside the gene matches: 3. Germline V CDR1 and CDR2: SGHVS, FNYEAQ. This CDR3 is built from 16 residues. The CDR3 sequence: CASSLGGQGHTGELFF. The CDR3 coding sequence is TGTGCCAGCAGCTTAGGGGGACAGGGACACACCGGGGAGCTGTTTTTT.

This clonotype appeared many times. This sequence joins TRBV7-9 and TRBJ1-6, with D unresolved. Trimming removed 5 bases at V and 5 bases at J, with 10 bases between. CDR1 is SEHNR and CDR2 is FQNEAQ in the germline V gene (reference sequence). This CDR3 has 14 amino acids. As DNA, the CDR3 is TGTGCCAGCAGCCAGATGGCAGATAATTCACCCCTCCACTTT. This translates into CASSQMADNSPLHF. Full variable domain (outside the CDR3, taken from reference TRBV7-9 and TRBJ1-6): DTGVSQNPRHKITKRGQNVTFRCDPISEHNRLYWYRQTLGQGPEFLTYFQNEAQLEKSRLLSDRFSAERPKGSFSTLEIQRTEQGDSAMYLCASSQMADNSPLHFGNGTRLTVT.

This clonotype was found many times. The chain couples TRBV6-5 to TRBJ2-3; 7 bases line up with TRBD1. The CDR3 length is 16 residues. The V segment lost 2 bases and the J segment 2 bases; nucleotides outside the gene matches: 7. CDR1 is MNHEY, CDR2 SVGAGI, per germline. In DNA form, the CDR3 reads TGTGCCAGCAGTTACGGAGTAGACAGGGACACAGATACGCAGTATTTT. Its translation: CASSYGVDRDTDTQYF.

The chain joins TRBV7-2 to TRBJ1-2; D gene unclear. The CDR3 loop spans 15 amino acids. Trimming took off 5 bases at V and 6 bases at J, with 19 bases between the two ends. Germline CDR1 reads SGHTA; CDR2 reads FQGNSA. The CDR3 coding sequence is TGTGCCAGCAGCCCGCGGGTATACCTAGCGGATGGCTACACCTTC. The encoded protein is CASSPRVYLADGYTF.